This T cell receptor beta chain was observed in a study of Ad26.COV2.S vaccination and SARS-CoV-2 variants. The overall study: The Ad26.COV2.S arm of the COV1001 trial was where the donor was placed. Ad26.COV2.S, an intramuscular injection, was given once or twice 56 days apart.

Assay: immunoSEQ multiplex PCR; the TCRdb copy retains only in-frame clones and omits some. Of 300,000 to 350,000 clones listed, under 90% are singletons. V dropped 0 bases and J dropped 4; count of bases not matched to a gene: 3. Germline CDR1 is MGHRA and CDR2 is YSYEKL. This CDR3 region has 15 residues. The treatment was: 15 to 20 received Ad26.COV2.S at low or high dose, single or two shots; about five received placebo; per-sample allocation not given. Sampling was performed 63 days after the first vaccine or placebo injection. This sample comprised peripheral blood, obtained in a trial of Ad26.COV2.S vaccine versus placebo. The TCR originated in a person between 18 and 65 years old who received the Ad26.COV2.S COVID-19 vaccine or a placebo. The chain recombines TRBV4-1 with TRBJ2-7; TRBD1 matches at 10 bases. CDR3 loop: CASSQEPGQGYEQYV. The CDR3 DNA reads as TGCGCCAGCAGCCAAGAACCGGGACAGGGGTACGAGCAGTACGTC.